This T cell receptor (beta chain) was found in a study of type 1 regulatory T cells. Study-level background: T-allo10 is a Tr1-enriched, alloantigen-specific CD4 T cell product made in vitro.

This CDR3 has 16 amino acids. In germline, CDR1 is MDHEN, CDR2 SYDVKM. Trimming removed 8 bases at V and 6 bases at J, with 22 bases between. TCRdb ran MiXCR on the reads and lists one entry per CDR3 protein. The table lists some 90,000 distinct CDR3 sequences, roughly 31% of them singletons, with approximately 2.2% in the top ten. The origin of this receptor is a human donor in good health. Sequenced sample: CD4+ T cells, either the whole sample or a sorted fraction (not recorded which). The chain is built from TRBV28 and TRBJ2-2, with a possible D match to TRBD2 (6 bases). The CDR3 protein is CASDGSLPRGAGELFF. In nucleotides, the CDR3 is TGTGCCAGCGACGGGAGCCTGCCGAGGGGTGCCGGGGAGCTGTTTTTT.